This TCR beta chain was recorded in a study of T cells in Graves' hyperthyroidism and ophthalmopathy. Study outcomes and limitations: Prediction of ophthalmopathy progression came a median 6.5 months pre-onset.

Regions amplified from RNA transcripts were the TCR beta CDR3 regions. A first-round RT-PCR of the TCR CDR3 used the HTBI primer set. TCRdb used MiXCR to reprocess the multiplex PCR reads, holding one entry per CDR3 protein. The sample has a few hundred thousand distinct CDR3 sequences, around 14% seen once. Comment on this clonotype: The antigen is undetermined.

J gave up 3 bases and V 4 bases, and 3 bases lay outside the gene matches. Germline assignment: CDR1 LNHDA and CDR2 SQIVND (reference sequence). The CDR3 totals 15 residues. Sequenced: blood. The source is a woman aged 25 to 39 with Graves' hyperthyroidism. This chain links TRBV19 with TRBJ2-1; 10 bases are a match to TRBD1. CDR3 amino acids: CASSKGQGDYNEQFF. CDR3 DNA: TGTGCCAGTAGTAAAGGACAGGGGGACTACAATGAGCAGTTCTTC.